These 11 T cell receptor beta chains were all obtained from the same sample, sequenced in a study of T cell repertoires in cytomegalovirus infection. In TCRdb, the reads were re-called with MiXCR into one record per CDR3 protein. The data contain about 150,000 distinct CDR3 sequences, roughly 18% of them singletons. The sample comprised CD8+ T cells from PBMCs. The receptors come from a human donor in good health (CMV status not recorded). Some clones in this sample may be carry-over from other donors' samples.

This chain connects TRBV29-1 to TRBJ2-7; 15 bases are a match to TRBD2. Germline trimming cut 1 base from V and 2 bases from J; bases unmatched to any gene: 12. CDR3 size: 19 residues. CDR1 is SQVTM and CDR2 is ANQGSEA in the germline V gene. The DNA of the CDR3 is TGCAGCGTTGAAGGTTTCGTGCAGGGACTAGCGGGGGGCGCCTACGAGCAGTACTTC. Its protein is CSVEGFVQGLAGGAYEQYF.

This clonotype showed up just a few times. This chain connects TRBV27 to TRBJ2-7; D might be TRBD1 or TRBD2, each matching 6 bases. This CDR3 region has 13 residues. V was cut by 11 bases and J by 6 bases, with 20 bases left in between. CDR1 is MNHEY, CDR2 SMNVEV, per germline (reference sequence). The CDR3 coding sequence is TGTGCCTCCCAAGGGGGGAGGCTTCGCGAGCAGTACTTC. Its translation: CASQGGRLREQYF.

V usage is TRBV7-8 and J usage is TRBJ2-1; TRBD2 agrees at 10 bases. The CDR3 loop spans 15 amino acids. CDR1 is SGHVS, CDR2 FQNEAQ, per germline. J was trimmed by 7 bases and V by 4 bases; bases with no gene match: 7. Here the CDR3 reads CASSYSGGASNEQFF. Here the CDR3 DNA reads TGTGCCAGCAGCTACAGCGGGGGGGCCAGTAATGAGCAGTTCTTC.

This clonotype was recorded many times. The chain recombines TRBV6-4 with TRBJ2-2, with D perhaps TRBD1 (6 bases). V dropped 6 bases and J dropped 1 base, with 9 bases sitting between them. The CDR3 covers 14 residues. Per the germline V gene, CDR1 is MRHNA and CDR2 is SNTAGT. Written as DNA, the CDR3 is TGTGCCAGCAGCCCGGGACAGAACACCGGGGAGCTGTTTTTT. It specifies CASSPGQNTGELFF.

The chain is built from TRBV20-1 and TRBJ2-7, with 7 bases lining up with TRBD1. In germline, CDR1 is DFQATT, CDR2 SNEGSKA (reference sequence). CDR3 length equals 13 residues. The junction had 6 bases not matched to a gene; V was cut back by 6 bases and J by 1 base. CDR3 region: CSAHWDRSYEQYF. The DNA of the CDR3 is TGCAGTGCCCATTGGGACAGATCCTACGAGCAGTACTTC.

The chain couples TRBV7-8 to TRBJ2-1; D not certain. CDR1 SGHVS and CDR2 FQNEAQ come from the germline V gene. The CDR3 loop spans 15 amino acids. The germline V and J ends were trimmed by 6 bases and 0 bases, with 12 bases remaining between them. CDR3 sequence: CASSVGSGSYNEQFF. For the CDR3, the DNA is TGTGCCAGCAGTGTGGGATCCGGCTCCTACAATGAGCAGTTCTTC.

The chain joins TRBV12-3 or TRBV12-4 to TRBJ2-7; D is perhaps TRBD1 or TRBD2 (6 bases each). Trimming removed 5 bases from V and 5 bases from J, with 19 bases in between. The CDR3 sequence is 15 residues long. The CDR3 region is CASSRGVGGTHEQYF. The CDR3 bases are TGTGCCAGCAGTAGGGGGGTAGGCGGCACCCACGAGCAGTACTTC.

This rearrangement joins TRBV7-9 to TRBJ2-4; 8 bases fit TRBD1. Germline CDR1 is SEHNR and CDR2 is FQNEAQ (reference sequence). The CDR3 covers 15 residues. V dropped 3 bases and J dropped 3; count of bases not matched to a gene: 4. The CDR3, as DNA: TGTGCCAGCAGCTTCGACAGGGGAGGCAAAAACATTCAGTACTTC. Protein sequence: CASSFDRGGKNIQYF. The full variable domain, its missing parts supplied by reference TRBV7-9 and TRBJ2-4, is DTGVSQNPRHKITKRGQNVTFRCDPISEHNRLYWYRQTLGQGPEFLTYFQNEAQLEKSRLLSDRFSAERPKGSFSTLEIQRTEQGDSAMYLCASSFDRGGKNIQYFGAGTRLSVL.

This clonotype was seen ten or more times. This rearrangement joins TRBV7-2 to TRBJ2-1; D is undetermined. Germline CDR1 and CDR2: SGHTA and FQGNSA. V shed 7 bases and J shed 14 bases, with 18 bases lying between them. This CDR3 has 12 amino acids. DNA of the CDR3: TGTGCCAGCATCCCTCAAGGTAGCCCGAAGTTCTTC. Protein: CASIPQGSPKFF.

This rearrangement joins TRBV6-2 or TRBV6-3 to TRBJ2-4, with D tentatively TRBD2 (6 bases). Germline V CDR1 and CDR2: MNHEY, SVGEGT. V dropped 6 bases and J dropped 16 bases, with 16 bases sitting between them. The CDR3 is 11 residues long. This CDR3 is CASSPRGVVYF. CDR3 in DNA: TGTGCCAGCAGCCCCCGCGGGGTGGTATACTTC.

This clonotype came up a few times. V gene TRBV6-2 or TRBV6-3 combines with J gene TRBJ2-2; 10 nucleotides line up with TRBD1. Germline V lookup: CDR1 MNHEY, CDR2 SVGEGT. Losses at the gene ends were 5 bases for V and 0 bases for J; bases not matched to a gene: 3. The CDR3 is 16 amino acids. CDR3 in DNA: TGTGCCAGCAGTCCGGGACAGGGGACGAACACCGGGGAGCTGTTTTTT. This translates into CASSPGQGTNTGELFF.